Listed below are T cell receptor beta chains from one sample, sequenced in a study of T cell repertoires in cytomegalovirus infection. In TCRdb, the reads were re-called with MiXCR into one record per CDR3 protein. The table lists around 530,000 distinct CDR3 sequences, 26% of them singletons, with over 10% in the top ten. Sequencing input: PBMCs. Receptor source: a human donor in good health (CMV status not recorded). Some clones in this sample may be carry-over from other donors' samples. CDR3s include the opening cysteine and the closing phenylalanine or tryptophan. D genes are given only for firm matches. Rows may omit the clone size; those that give it use once, few, many or a size class.

TRBV7-2	TRBJ1-1	many	NA	TGTGCCAGCAGCTTAGTGACGGGGCGAGGTGAAGCTTTCTTT	CASSLVTGRGEAFF
TRBV19	TRBJ1-2	NA	NA	TGTGCCAGTAGTACATATAGTAGCGGACAGCTGGGCTACACCTTC	CASSTYSSGQLGYTF
TRBV6-6	TRBJ1-5	few	NA	TGTGCCAGCAGTTCGGGGGAAAGCAATCAGCCCCAGCATTTT	CASSSGESNQPQHF
TRBV28	TRBJ2-7	NA	NA	TGTGCCAGCAGTTTAGGGGTGCCGAGCTCCTACGAGCAGTACTTC	CASSLGVPSSYEQYF
TRBV19	TRBJ2-1	NA	TRBD2	TGTGCCAGTAGTAGAATTCTAGCGGGAGTAGGCAATGAGCAGTTCTTC	CASSRILAGVGNEQFF
TRBV6-2/TRBV6-3	TRBJ1-5	NA	NA	TGTGCCAGCGGGGGGGCGTATAGCAATCAGCCCCAGCATTTT	CASGGAYSNQPQHF
TRBV7-2	TRBJ2-2	few	TRBD2	TGTGCCAGCAGCTTCTTTACTAGCGGGAGGGCCGAGAGGGAGCTGTTTTTT	CASSFFTSGRAERELFF
TRBV11-2	TRBJ1-2	NA	TRBD1	TGTGCCAGCAGCTTAGGGCCGCAGGGGGTTTCGGGAGGCTATGGCTACACCTTC	CASSLGPQGVSGGYGYTF
TRBV5-6	TRBJ1-5	NA	NA	TGTGCCAGCAGCCAGGACGGGAACCACCAGCATTTT	CASSQDGNHQHF
TRBV7-2	TRBJ1-6	NA	NA	TGTGCCAGCAGCTTGAACCAAGGAGCCCTCCACTTT	CASSLNQGALHF
TRBV11-2	TRBJ1-6	NA	NA	TGTGCCAGCAGCTCCCCCCCAGGGGTGAATTCACCCCTCCACTTT	CASSSPPGVNSPLHF
TRBV7-6	TRBJ2-5	few	NA	TGTGCCAGCAGCTCAGGCCGGGGCGCGGAGACCCAGTACTTC	CASSSGRGAETQYF
TRBV12-3/TRBV12-4	TRBJ1-5	many	NA	TGTGCCAGTGCGGGGCAGCACAATCAGCCCCAGCATTTT	CASAGQHNQPQHF
TRBV7-9	TRBJ1-3	NA	NA	TGTGCCAGCAGCCCCCCAGTGGTCGGCTCTGGAAACACCATATATTTT	CASSPPVVGSGNTIYF
TRBV28	TRBJ2-4	few	NA	TGTGCCAGCAGTCTCTTGGGGTTACAAAACATTCAGTACTTC	CASSLLGLQNIQYF
TRBV4-1	TRBJ2-1	NA	NA	TGTGCCAGCAGCCAAGATCCTCACGGGGAGATATACAATGAGCAGTTCTTC	CASSQDPHGEIYNEQFF
TRBV20-1	TRBJ2-2	NA	NA	TGCAGTGCTGCGGGACCCTTGAACACCGGGGAGCTGTTTTTT	CSAAGPLNTGELFF
TRBV20-1	TRBJ2-1	few	TRBD1	TGCAGTGCTGGCCGGGACAGGAGAAGCTCCTACAATGAGCAGTTCTTC	CSAGRDRRSSYNEQFF
TRBV11-2	TRBJ1-1	NA	NA	TGTGCCAGCAGCCCGCACGTTATGAACACTGAAGCTTTCTTT	CASSPHVMNTEAFF
TRBV6-5	TRBJ2-1	NA	NA	TGTGCCAGCAGTTACGTAGCAGGGGTCGGCAATGAGCAGTTCTTC	CASSYVAGVGNEQFF
TRBV10-3	TRBJ1-4	NA	NA	TGTGCCATCAGAAATAACAGCAGATATAATGAAAAACTGTTTTTT	CAIRNNSRYNEKLFF
TRBV28	TRBJ2-6	few	NA	TGTGCCAGCTACGACAGTTCTGGGGCCAACGTCCTGACTTTC	CASYDSSGANVLTF
TRBV28	TRBJ1-3	NA	NA	TGTGCCAGCAGCCCCCCGTGGGATGGAAACACCATATATTTT	CASSPPWDGNTIYF
TRBV9	TRBJ1-1	NA	NA	TGTGCCAGCAGCGTAGTGGGGGGCAACACTGAAGCTTTCTTT	CASSVVGGNTEAFF
TRBV7-2	TRBJ1-1	many	NA	TGTGCCAGCAGATCCGGACAGAACACTGAAGCTTTCTTT	CASRSGQNTEAFF
TRBV28	TRBJ2-7	many	TRBD2	TGTGCCAGCAGTTTATGGTCTAGCGGGAGGGAAGGGCAGTACTTC	CASSLWSSGREGQYF
TRBV11-2	TRBJ2-7	NA	NA	TGTGCCAGCAGCTCGCTTAGCGGCCCGCCAACTAGCCCCTACGAGCAGTACTTC	CASSSLSGPPTSPYEQYF
TRBV7-3	TRBJ2-1	NA	TRBD2	TGTGCCAGCAGCTCCACCCTAGCGGTCTACAATGAGCAGTTCTTC	CASSSTLAVYNEQFF
TRBV11-1	TRBJ2-1	NA	TRBD2	TGTGCCAGCAGCTTCGGGGCTAGCGGGGGTTACAATGAGCAGTTCTTC	CASSFGASGGYNEQFF
TRBV19	TRBJ2-1	few	NA	TGTGCCAGCTGCGCCACTTTGAGCTACAATGAGCAGTTCTTC	CASCATLSYNEQFF
TRBV2	TRBJ2-4	NA	TRBD1	TGTGCCAGCAGTGCTCAGGGGGCACCGGAAAACATTCAGTACTTC	CASSAQGAPENIQYF
TRBV28	TRBJ2-2	few	TRBD1	TGTGCCAGCAGTTTATGGGGACAGGGAGGCACCGGGGAGCTGTTTTTT	CASSLWGQGGTGELFF
TRBV7-3	TRBJ2-1	few	TRBD2	TGTGCCAGCAGCTTACTAGCGGGAGGGTTATCGGGTGAGCAGTTCTTC	CASSLLAGGLSGEQFF